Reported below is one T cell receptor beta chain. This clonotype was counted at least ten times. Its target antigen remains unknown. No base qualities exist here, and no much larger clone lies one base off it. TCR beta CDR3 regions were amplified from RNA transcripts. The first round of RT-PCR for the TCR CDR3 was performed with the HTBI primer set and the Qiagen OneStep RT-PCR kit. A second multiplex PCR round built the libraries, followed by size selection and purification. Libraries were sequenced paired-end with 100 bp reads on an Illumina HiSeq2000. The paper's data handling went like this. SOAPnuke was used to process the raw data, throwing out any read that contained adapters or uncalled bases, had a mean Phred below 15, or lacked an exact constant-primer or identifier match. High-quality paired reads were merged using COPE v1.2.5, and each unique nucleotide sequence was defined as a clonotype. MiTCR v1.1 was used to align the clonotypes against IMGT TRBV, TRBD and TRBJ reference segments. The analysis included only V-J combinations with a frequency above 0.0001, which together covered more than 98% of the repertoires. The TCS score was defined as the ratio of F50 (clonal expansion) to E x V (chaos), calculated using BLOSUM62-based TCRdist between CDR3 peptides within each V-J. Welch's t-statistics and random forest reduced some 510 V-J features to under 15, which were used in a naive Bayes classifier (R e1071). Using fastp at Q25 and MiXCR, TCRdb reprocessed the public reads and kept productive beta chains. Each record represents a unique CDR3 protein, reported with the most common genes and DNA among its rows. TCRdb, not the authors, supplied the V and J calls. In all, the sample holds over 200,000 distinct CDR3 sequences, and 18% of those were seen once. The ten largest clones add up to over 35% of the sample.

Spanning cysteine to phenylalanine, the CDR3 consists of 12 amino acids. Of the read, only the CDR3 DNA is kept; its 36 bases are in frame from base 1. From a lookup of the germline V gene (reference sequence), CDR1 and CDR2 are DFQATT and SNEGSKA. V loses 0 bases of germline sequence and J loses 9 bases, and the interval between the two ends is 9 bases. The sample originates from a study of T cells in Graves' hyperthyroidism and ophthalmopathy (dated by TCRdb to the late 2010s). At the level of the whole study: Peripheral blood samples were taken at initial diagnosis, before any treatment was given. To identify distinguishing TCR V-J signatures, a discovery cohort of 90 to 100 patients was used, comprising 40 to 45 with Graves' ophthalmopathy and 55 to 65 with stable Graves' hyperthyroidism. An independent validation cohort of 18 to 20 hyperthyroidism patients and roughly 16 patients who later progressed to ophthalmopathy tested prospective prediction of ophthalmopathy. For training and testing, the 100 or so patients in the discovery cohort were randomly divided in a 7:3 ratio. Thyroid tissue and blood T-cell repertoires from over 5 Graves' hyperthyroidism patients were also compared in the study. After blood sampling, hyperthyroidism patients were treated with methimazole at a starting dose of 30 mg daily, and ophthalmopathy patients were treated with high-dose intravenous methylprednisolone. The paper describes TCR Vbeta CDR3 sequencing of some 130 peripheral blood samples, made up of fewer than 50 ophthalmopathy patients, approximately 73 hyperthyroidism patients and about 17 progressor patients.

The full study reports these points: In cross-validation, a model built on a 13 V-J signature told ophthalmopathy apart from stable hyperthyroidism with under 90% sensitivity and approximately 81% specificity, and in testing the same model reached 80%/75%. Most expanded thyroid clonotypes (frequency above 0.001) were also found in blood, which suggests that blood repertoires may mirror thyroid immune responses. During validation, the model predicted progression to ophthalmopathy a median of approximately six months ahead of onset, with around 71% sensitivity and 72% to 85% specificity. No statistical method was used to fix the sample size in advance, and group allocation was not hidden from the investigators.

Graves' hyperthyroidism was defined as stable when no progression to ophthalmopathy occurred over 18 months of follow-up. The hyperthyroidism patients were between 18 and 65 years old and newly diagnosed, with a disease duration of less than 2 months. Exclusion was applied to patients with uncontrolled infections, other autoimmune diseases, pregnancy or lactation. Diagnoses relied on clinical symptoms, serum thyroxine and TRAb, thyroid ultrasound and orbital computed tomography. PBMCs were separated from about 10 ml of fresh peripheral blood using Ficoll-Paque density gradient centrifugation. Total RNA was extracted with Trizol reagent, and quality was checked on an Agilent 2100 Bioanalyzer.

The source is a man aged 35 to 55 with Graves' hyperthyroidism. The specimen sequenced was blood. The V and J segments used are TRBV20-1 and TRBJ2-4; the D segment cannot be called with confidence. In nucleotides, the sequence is TGCAGTGCTAGAGATCTTCACCCCATTCAGTACTTC. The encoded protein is CSARDLHPIQYF.